This T cell receptor (beta chain) derives from a study of monozygotic twins with inflammatory bowel disease. Remarks on this clonotype: Its specificity is unknown.

TCR libraries were prepared from 3,500 to 4,500 ng total RNA each. TCRdb re-analyzed the 5' RACE reads; it lists each CDR3 protein once, without DNA. The repertoire shows around 380,000 distinct CDR3 sequences; the top ten hold more than 2%. Whole-study findings and limits: No separation of different T cell subtypes was possible.

The sequence was collected from a human donor with ulcerative colitis or Crohn's disease, or a healthy co-twin of an affected twin (not recorded which). Sequenced input: blood.

The CDR3 loop reads CASSPEATNTGELFF. The chain uses TRBV5-1 and TRBJ2-2; TCRdb gives TRBD2 as the D gene, but with no DNA this cannot be confirmed. Looked up from germline, CDR1 is SGHRS and CDR2 is YFSETQ. This CDR3 region has 15 residues.